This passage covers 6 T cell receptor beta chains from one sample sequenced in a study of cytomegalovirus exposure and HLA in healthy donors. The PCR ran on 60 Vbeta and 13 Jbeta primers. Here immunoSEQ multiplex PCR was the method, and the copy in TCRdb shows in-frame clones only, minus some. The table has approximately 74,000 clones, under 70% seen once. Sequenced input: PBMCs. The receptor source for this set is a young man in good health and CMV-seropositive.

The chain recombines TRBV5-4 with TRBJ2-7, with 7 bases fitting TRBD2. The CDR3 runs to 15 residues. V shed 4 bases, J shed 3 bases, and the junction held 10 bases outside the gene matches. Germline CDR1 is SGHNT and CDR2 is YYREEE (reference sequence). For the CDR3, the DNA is TGTGCCAGCAGCCCAGGCACGGCGGGAGTCTACGAGCAGTACTTC. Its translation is CASSPGTAGVYEQYF.

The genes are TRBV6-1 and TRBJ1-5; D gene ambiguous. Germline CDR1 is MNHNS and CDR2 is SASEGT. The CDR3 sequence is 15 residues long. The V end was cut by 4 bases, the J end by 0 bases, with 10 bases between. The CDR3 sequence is CASSGPPSSNQPQHF. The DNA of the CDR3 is TGTGCCAGCAGTGGGCCTCCAAGTAGCAATCAGCCCCAGCATTTT.

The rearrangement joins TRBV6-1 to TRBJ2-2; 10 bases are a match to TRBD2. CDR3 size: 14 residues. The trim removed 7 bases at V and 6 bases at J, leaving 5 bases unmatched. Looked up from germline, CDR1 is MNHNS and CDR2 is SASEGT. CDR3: CASTIGLAAGELFF. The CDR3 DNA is TGTGCCAGCACTATAGGACTAGCGGCCGGGGAGCTGTTTTTT.

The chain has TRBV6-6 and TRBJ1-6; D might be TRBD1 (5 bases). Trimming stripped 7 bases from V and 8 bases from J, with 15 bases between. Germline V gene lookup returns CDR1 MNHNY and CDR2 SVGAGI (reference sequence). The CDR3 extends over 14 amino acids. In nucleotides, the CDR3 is TGTGCCAGCAATCAATGGGGGGGGGATTCACCCCTCCACTTT. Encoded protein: CASNQWGGDSPLHF.

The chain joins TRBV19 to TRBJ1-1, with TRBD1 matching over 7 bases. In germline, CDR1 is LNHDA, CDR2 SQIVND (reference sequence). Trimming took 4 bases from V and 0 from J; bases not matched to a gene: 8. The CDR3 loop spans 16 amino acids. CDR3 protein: CASSNEDRSMNTEAFF. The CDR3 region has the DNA TGTGCCAGTAGTAATGAGGACAGGAGCATGAACACTGAAGCTTTCTTT. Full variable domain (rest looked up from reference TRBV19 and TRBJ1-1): DGGITQSPKYLFRKEGQNVTLSCEQNLNHDAMYWYRQDPGQGLRLIYYSQIVNDFQKGDIAEGYSVSREKKESFPLTVTSAQKNPTAFYLCASSNEDRSMNTEAFFGQGTRLTVV.

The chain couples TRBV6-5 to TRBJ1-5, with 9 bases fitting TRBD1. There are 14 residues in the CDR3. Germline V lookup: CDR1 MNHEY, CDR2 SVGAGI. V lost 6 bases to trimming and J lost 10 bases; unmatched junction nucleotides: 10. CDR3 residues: CASSLTGGLEPQHF. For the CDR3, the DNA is TGTGCCAGCAGCCTGACAGGGGGACTCGAACCCCAGCATTTT.